One and the same sample provided the 5 T cell receptor beta chains below, sequenced in a study of blood T cell repertoires in COVID-19. The data were produced by immunoSEQ multiplex PCR, yet TCRdb's version contains in-frame clones alone and is incomplete. Of 200,000 to 300,000 clones in the sample, 65% to 85% were seen once. Sequences were obtained from peripheral blood. The receptors stem from a man aged 40-49 years with acute or convalescent COVID-19.

There are a few counts of this clone. Written as DNA, the CDR3 is TGTGCCAGCAGTTTACAGGGACTAGCGGCACAAGAGACCCAGTACTTC. Its protein product is CASSLQGLAAQETQYF. The V call is TRBV6-2 or TRBV6-3, the J call TRBJ2-5; 11 nucleotides match TRBD2. This CDR3 is 16 amino acids long. The V gene's germline CDR1 is MNHEY and CDR2 SVGEGT. J was trimmed by 2 bases and V by 4 bases; bases with no gene match: 6.

The table lists this clone with a count of one. This rearrangement joins TRBV5-4 to TRBJ2-7; D may be TRBD1 (7 bases). Between the trimmed V and J ends, which lost 5 bases and 0 bases, there was a span of 18 bases. CDR1 is SGHNT and CDR2 is YYREEE in the germline V gene (reference sequence). The CDR3 has 16 amino acids. CDR3 DNA sequence: TGTGCCAGCAGGGCAGGGGGGACGGGGGTCTCCTACGAGCAGTACTTC. It codes for CASRAGGTGVSYEQYF. Full variable domain (missing parts from reference TRBV5-4 and TRBJ2-7): ETGVTQSPTHLIKTRGQQVTLRCSSQSGHNTVSWYQQALGQGPQFIFQYYREEENGRGNFPPRFSGLQFPNYSSELNVNALELDDSALYLCASRAGGTGVSYEQYFGPGTRLTVT.

The chain links TRBV6-5 to TRBJ1-5; tentative D call: TRBD1 (6 bases). This CDR3 is built from 15 residues. Trimming cost V 6 bases and J 2 bases, with 14 bases left between them. Germline CDR1 is MNHEY and CDR2 is SVGAGI. The CDR3 sequence is CASSRGRQRNQPQHF. CDR3 coding DNA: TGTGCCAGCAGCAGGGGTCGCCAGCGCAATCAGCCCCAGCATTTT.

The chain is built from TRBV5-6 and TRBJ2-1; 9 nucleotides match TRBD2. V lost 2 bases to trimming and J lost 8 bases; unmatched junction nucleotides: 11. Per germline, CDR1 SGHDT and CDR2 YYEEEE. CDR3 size: 16 residues. CDR3 bases: TGTGCCAGCAGCTTACTCCGGACTAGCGTTGAGTATGAGCAGTTCTTC. This translates into CASSLLRTSVEYEQFF.

Remarks on this clone: A read error may explain this, as a much larger clone is one base away. This CDR3 is also generated by other DNA sequences in the sample. The chain joins TRBV9 to TRBJ1-1; possible D gene TRBD1, 6 bases. This CDR3 has 13 amino acids. Looked up from germline, CDR1 is SGDLS and CDR2 is YYNGEE. V was cut by 2 bases and J by 3 bases, with 8 bases left in between. The CDR3 nucleotides read TGTGCCAGCAGCGTCTCAGGGGACACTGAAGCTTTCTTT. Protein: CASSVSGDTEAFF.